What follows are 24 T cell receptor beta chains derived from one specimen sequenced in a study of T cell repertoires in cytomegalovirus infection. TCRdb redid the calling of the reads with MiXCR, one entry per CDR3 protein. The sample has about 460,000 distinct CDR3 sequences, around 11% seen once. Sequenced material: PBMCs. All receptors come from a human donor in good health (CMV status not recorded). Some clones in this sample may be carry-over from other donors' samples.

The J gene is TRBJ1-5, the V gene TRBV5-1; a possible D gene is TRBD1 (6 bases). The V end was cut by 4 bases, the J end by 9 bases, with 17 bases between. The CDR3 sequence is 14 residues long. Germline lookup yields CDR1 SGHRS and CDR2 YFSETQ. The CDR3 nucleotides are TGCGCCAGCAGCCTTACAGGGCCCGAGGGGCCCCAGCATTTT. Protein: CASSLTGPEGPQHF.

The gene calls are TRBV3-1 and TRBJ2-2; D might be TRBD1 (6 bases). Per germline, CDR1 LGHDT and CDR2 YNNKEL (reference sequence). The V gene lost 2 bases and the J gene lost 3 bases, with 13 bases spanning the gap. The CDR3 is made up of 16 amino acids. For the CDR3, the DNA is TGTGCCAGCAGCCAACTTCGGGACACCTACACCGGGGAGCTGTTTTTT. Encoded protein: CASSQLRDTYTGELFF.

V gene TRBV30 combines with J gene TRBJ2-2; TRBD1 might be the D (6 bases). The CDR3 is made up of 15 amino acids. The V end was cut by 0 bases, the J end by 6 bases, with 14 bases between. Germline CDR1 is GTSNPN and CDR2 is SVGIG (reference sequence). For the CDR3, the DNA is TGTGCCTGGAGTGTGGGTCAGGGGCGAGCCGGGGAGCTGTTTTTT. It specifies CAWSVGQGRAGELFF. The variable domain in full, completed from reference TRBV30 and TRBJ2-2, reads SQTIHQWPATLVQPVGSPLSLECTVEGTSNPNLYWYRQAAGRGLQLLFYSVGIGQISSEVPQNLSASRPQDRQFILSSKKLLLSDSGFYLCAWSVGQGRAGELFFGEGSRLTVL.

This clonotype was found many times. The chain recombines TRBV10-3 with TRBJ2-7; D is undetermined. The ends were cut back, 0 bases at V and 2 bases at J, with 5 bases in the middle. Germline CDR1 is ENHRY and CDR2 is SYGVKD. CDR3 length: 13 residues. CDR3 in DNA: TGTGCCATCAGTGAGTCGCTAACCTACGAGCAGTACTTC. Protein: CAISESLTYEQYF.

The chain is built from TRBV27 and TRBJ1-2; 7 positions agree with TRBD1. V lost 10 bases and J lost 3; bases outside the gene matches: 8. The CDR3 length is 13 residues. Germline V gene sequence: CDR1 MNHEY, CDR2 SMNVEV (reference sequence). CDR3 nucleotides: TGTGCCACCAAGGGGGCGGTCGACTATGGCTACACCTTC. Amino acid sequence: CATKGAVDYGYTF.

The chain employs TRBV25-1 and TRBJ2-3; TRBD2 agrees at 12 bases. Germline V lookup: CDR1 MGHDK, CDR2 SYGVNS. The V and J ends lost 4 bases and 7 bases, in that order; junction bases with no gene match: 9. This CDR3 spans 16 amino acids. This CDR3 reads CASSVPLAGGPYTQYF. The CDR3 DNA sequence: TGTGCCAGCAGTGTCCCCCTAGCGGGGGGGCCGTATACGCAGTATTTT.

The V and J genes are TRBV29-1 and TRBJ2-7; D is unclear. Germline V CDR1 and CDR2: SQVTM, ANQGSEA. The V gene lost 1 base and the J gene lost 3 bases, with 7 bases spanning the gap. The CDR3 has 12 amino acids. In DNA, the CDR3 is TGCAGCGTTGAAGGGGCGAACTACGAGCAGTACTTC. Its protein product is CSVEGANYEQYF.

The genes are TRBV5-4 and TRBJ2-3, with TRBD1 identical over 7 bases. The CDR3 is 15 amino acids. The V gene's germline CDR1 is SGHNT and CDR2 YYREEE (reference sequence). The J segment lost 0 bases and the V segment lost 7 bases, leaving 8 bases of the junction unmatched. The CDR3 loop is CASGSGGTSTDTQYF. CDR3 nucleotides: TGTGCCAGCGGGTCAGGGGGAACAAGCACAGATACGCAGTATTTT.

This clonotype has a count of ten or more. The V gene is TRBV6-5, the J gene TRBJ1-2; 9 bases are a match to TRBD1. This CDR3 has 18 residues. Trimming took 2 bases from V and 5 from J; bases not matched to a gene: 15. Germline V gene lookup returns CDR1 MNHEY and CDR2 SVGAGI. The CDR3 here is CASSYRGQGRTWGYGYTF. The CDR3 nucleotides are TGTGCCAGCAGTTACCGGGGACAGGGTCGAACCTGGGGATATGGCTACACCTTC.

This clonotype occurred many times. J is TRBJ2-3 and V is TRBV14, with unresolved D. Per the germline V gene, CDR1 is SGHDN and CDR2 is FVKESK. V was shortened by 0 bases and J by 4 bases, with 11 bases between the two germline ends. This CDR3 has 15 amino acids. The CDR3 spells CASSQDAFSSDTQYF. The CDR3 DNA follows: TGTGCCAGCAGCCAAGATGCCTTTTCTTCAGATACGCAGTATTTT.

This clonotype showed up many times. The chain joins TRBV15 to TRBJ1-4; unclear D gene. The CDR3 has 14 amino acids. Germline V gene data show CDR1 as LNHNV and CDR2 as YYDKDF (reference sequence). Trimming stripped 1 base from V and 0 bases from J, with 3 bases between. Here the CDR3 DNA reads TGTGCCACCAGCAGAGCCGCAACTAATGAAAAACTGTTTTTT. This sequence encodes CATSRAATNEKLFF.

This clonotype showed up many times. The chain employs TRBV6-5 and TRBJ2-3; D may be TRBD2 (5 bases). Germline assignment: CDR1 MNHEY and CDR2 SVGAGI. This CDR3 comprises 15 residues. Trimming took off 5 bases at V and 1 base at J, with 13 bases between the two ends. CDR3 sequence: CASSRASWGTDTQYF. Written as DNA, the CDR3 is TGTGCCAGCAGTAGAGCTAGCTGGGGCACAGATACGCAGTATTTT.

There are many counts of this clonotype. V usage is TRBV6-1 and J usage is TRBJ2-3; 8 bases match TRBD2. The CDR3 covers 16 residues. Looked up from germline, CDR1 is MNHNS and CDR2 is SASEGT. V trimming: 5 bases; J trimming: 6 bases; junction bases outside the gene matches: 13. The CDR3 region has the DNA TGTGCCAGCAGTTCTGGGGGGAGCGGGAGTTGGGATACGCAGTATTTT. Encoded protein: CASSSGGSGSWDTQYF.

V gene TRBV28 combines with J gene TRBJ1-1; 7 bases fit TRBD1. Trimming removed 10 bases from V and 0 bases from J; junction bases left unmatched: 14. Germline CDR1 and CDR2: MDHEN and SYDVKM. The CDR3 extends over 16 amino acids. CDR3 sequence: CATILQGIGMNTEAFF. The CDR3, as DNA: TGTGCCACCATATTACAGGGGATTGGCATGAACACTGAAGCTTTCTTT.

The V and J genes are TRBV19 and TRBJ1-1, with 9 bases fitting TRBD1. J lost 4 bases, V lost 4 bases, and 4 bases had no gene match. This CDR3 contains 14 residues. The germline gives CDR1 LNHDA, CDR2 SQIVND (reference sequence). CDR3 residues: CASSKMTGGTEAFF. The CDR3 DNA sequence: TGTGCCAGTAGTAAGATGACAGGGGGCACTGAAGCTTTCTTT.

This clonotype appeared many times. The chain links TRBV19 to TRBJ2-4; D remains ambiguous. Trimming pared 1 base from V and 1 base from J, leaving 5 bases between. CDR1 and CDR2 from the germline V gene are LNHDA and SQIVND (reference sequence). This CDR3 spans 14 amino acids. The CDR3 is CASSIGAAKNIQYF. The DNA for the CDR3 is TGTGCCAGTAGTATAGGGGCGGCCAAAAACATTCAGTACTTC.

This clonotype was recorded a few times. The chain employs TRBV14 and TRBJ1-1; D remains unclear. This CDR3 comprises 14 residues. Trimming stripped 5 bases from V and 4 bases from J, with 14 bases between. Germline V gene sequence: CDR1 SGHDN, CDR2 FVKESK. The CDR3 DNA sequence: TGTGCCAGCAGCGCAGGTGGCTGGGGCACTGAAGCTTTCTTT. This translates into CASSAGGWGTEAFF. The variable domain in full, with the rest retrieved from reference TRBV14 and TRBJ1-1, is EAGVTQFPSHSVIEKGQTVTLRCDPISGHDNLYWYRRVMGKEIKFLLHFVKESKQDESGMPNNRFLAERTGGTYSTLKVQPAELEDSGVYFCASSAGGWGTEAFFGQGTRLTVV.

This clonotype was seen ten or more times. The J gene is TRBJ1-2, the V gene TRBV5-1, with 7 bases identical to TRBD1. V trimming: 0 bases; J trimming: 4 bases; junction bases outside the gene matches: 6. CDR1 is SGHRS, CDR2 YFSETQ, per germline. The CDR3 runs 15 residues. The CDR3 is CASSLGDDRAYGYTF. The CDR3 region has the DNA TGCGCCAGCAGCTTGGGGGACGACAGGGCCTATGGCTACACCTTC.

As to this clonotype: A read error may produce the germline difference seen at one junction end. CDR3 bases: TGCAGTGCTAGAGCCGGGACTAGCGGGAGGACCTGCTACTATGAGCAGTTCTTC. As protein: CSARAGTSGRTCYYEQFF. The genes are TRBV20-1 and TRBJ2-1, with 15 bases identical to TRBD2. The CDR3 is 18 residues long. CDR1 and CDR2 (germline): DFQATT, SNEGSKA (reference sequence).

Comment on this clonotype: A read error may be the cause here, since a much bigger clone is one base away. V gene TRBV28 combines with J gene TRBJ2-7, with D possibly being TRBD1 (5 bases). This CDR3 spans 14 amino acids. Germline values: CDR1 MDHEN, CDR2 SYDVKM. V lost 2 bases to trimming and J lost 7 bases, with 15 bases between them. The CDR3 is CASSLGPEGDEQYF. CDR3 coding DNA: TGTGCCAGCAGTTTAGGGCCAGAAGGGGATGAGCAGTACTTC.

This clonotype was picked up many times. This rearrangement joins TRBV29-1 to TRBJ2-1; 9 bases fit TRBD2. Germline CDR1 and CDR2: SQVTM and ANQGSEA. Germline trimming cut 7 bases from V and 7 bases from J; bases unmatched to any gene: 8. The CDR3 is made up of 13 amino acids. This CDR3 reads CSGGGGQRNEQFF. The DNA of the CDR3 is TGCAGCGGCGGGGGGGGCCAACGGAATGAGCAGTTCTTC.

This clonotype was counted at least ten times. The rearrangement uses TRBV29-1 and TRBJ2-5; D may be TRBD2 (6 bases). This CDR3 comprises 13 residues. Looked up from germline, CDR1 is SQVTM and CDR2 is ANQGSEA. V lost 1 base to trimming and J lost 3 bases, with 9 bases between them. The CDR3 region is CSVEGWGEETQYF. The CDR3 DNA follows: TGCAGCGTTGAAGGATGGGGGGAAGAGACCCAGTACTTC.

The rearrangement links TRBV6-6 to TRBJ2-2; D not resolved. The CDR3 is 15 amino acids. Germline-derived CDR1 and CDR2 are MNHNY and SVGAGI (reference sequence). The DNA of the CDR3 is TGTGACGACGCCGGCGCGGAGAGGAACACCGGGGAGCTGTTTTTT. Its translation: CDDAGAERNTGELFF.

This clonotype came up a few times. The J gene is TRBJ1-6, the V gene TRBV28, with 10 nucleotides matching TRBD1. Germline CDR1 and CDR2: MDHEN and SYDVKM. Losses at the gene ends were 6 bases for V and 10 bases for J; bases not matched to a gene: 9. The CDR3 sequence is 15 residues long. CDR3 region: CASSPGQGIGSPLHF. In DNA form, the CDR3 reads TGTGCCAGCAGCCCGGGACAGGGGATCGGATCACCCCTCCACTTT.